Shown below are 4 T cell receptor beta chains from a single sample sequenced in a study of CD8 T cells in ankylosing spondylitis. TCRdb re-derived calls from the 5' RACE reads in MiXCR, one entry per CDR3 protein. The data hold 150,000 or so distinct CDR3 sequences, with under 35% observed a single time. The material sequenced was synovial fluid, either unsorted or a sorted T cell fraction (not recorded which). The receptors were gathered from a male donor with ankylosing spondylitis.

V gene TRBV12-3 or TRBV12-4 combines with J gene TRBJ2-3; the D gene is possibly TRBD2 (5 bases). The CDR3 is 14 residues long. V gave up 6 bases and J gave up 8 bases, with 18 bases separating them. This chain's CDR3 is CASRPTSDSGTQYF. The CDR3 DNA reads TGTGCCAGCAGACCAACTAGTGACTCGGGTACGCAGTATTTT.

This clonotype has a handful of counts. The CDR3: CATSDLASGRANEQFF. CDR3 bases: TGTGCCACCAGTGATTTAGCTAGCGGGAGGGCCAATGAGCAGTTCTTC. The V and J genes are TRBV24-1 and TRBJ2-1, with 12 bases fitting TRBD2. Germline loops: CDR1 KGHDR, CDR2 SFDVKD. With 1 base clipped from V and 6 bases from J, the junction kept 3 bases outside the gene matches. The CDR3 covers 16 residues.

About this clonotype: One end of the junction is discordant with germline, which a read error may explain. The rearrangement joins TRBV3-1 to TRBJ2-4; TRBD2 aligns across 12 bases. The germline gives CDR1 LGHDT, CDR2 YNNKEL (reference sequence). The CDR3 is made up of 15 amino acids. The CDR3 spells CASSQGFATSGGPFF. As DNA, the CDR3 is TGTGCCAGCAGCCAAGGCTTCGCGACTAGCGGGGGACCTTTCTTC.

The V and J genes are TRBV20-1 and TRBJ1-1; D perhaps matches TRBD1 (6 bases). Deletions cut 5 bases from V and 6 bases from J, with 22 bases between. CDR3 size: 15 residues. Germline V gene lookup returns CDR1 DFQATT and CDR2 SNEGSKA (reference sequence). The CDR3 DNA reads as TGCAGTGCTCTAGAACCTACAGGGAGCCTAGCTGAAGCTTTCTTT. It is translated as CSALEPTGSLAEAFF.